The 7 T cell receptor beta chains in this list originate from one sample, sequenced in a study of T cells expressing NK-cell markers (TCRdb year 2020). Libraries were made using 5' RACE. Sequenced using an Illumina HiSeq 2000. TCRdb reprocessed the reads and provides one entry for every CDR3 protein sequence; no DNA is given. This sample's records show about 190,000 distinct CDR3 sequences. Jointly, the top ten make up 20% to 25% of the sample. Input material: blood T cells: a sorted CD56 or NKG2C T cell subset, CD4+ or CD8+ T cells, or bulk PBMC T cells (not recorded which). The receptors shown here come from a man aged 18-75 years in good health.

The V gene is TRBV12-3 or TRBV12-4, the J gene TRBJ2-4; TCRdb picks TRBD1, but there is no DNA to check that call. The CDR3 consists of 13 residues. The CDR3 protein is CASSTGGRDIQYF.

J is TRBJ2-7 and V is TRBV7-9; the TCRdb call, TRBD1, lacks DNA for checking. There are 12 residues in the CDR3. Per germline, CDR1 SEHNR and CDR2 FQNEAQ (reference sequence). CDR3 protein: CASSWTVAEQYF.

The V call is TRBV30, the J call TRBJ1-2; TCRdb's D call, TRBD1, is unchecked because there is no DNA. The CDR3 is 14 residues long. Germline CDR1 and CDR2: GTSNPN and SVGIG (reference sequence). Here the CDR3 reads CAWSRDPPLYGYTF.

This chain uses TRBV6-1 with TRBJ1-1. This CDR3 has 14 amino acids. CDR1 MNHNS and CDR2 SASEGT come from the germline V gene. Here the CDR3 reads CASSEQAENTEAFF.

The CDR3 loop reads CASTPEATGTSYEQYF. This chain links TRBV6-1 with TRBJ2-7; TCRdb names TRBD1, which stays unverified in the absence of DNA. CDR1 MNHNS and CDR2 SASEGT come from the germline V gene. There are 16 residues in the CDR3.

CDR3 in amino acids: CASSPSRAQNTEAFF. This chain connects TRBV7-4 to TRBJ1-1. Germline CDR1 reads SGHVT; CDR2 reads SQSDAQ. CDR3 length equals 15 residues.

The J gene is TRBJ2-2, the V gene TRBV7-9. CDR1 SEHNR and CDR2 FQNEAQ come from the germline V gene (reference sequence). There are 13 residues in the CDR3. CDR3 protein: CASSLESYGELFF.